These 26 T cell receptor beta chains came from one sample sequenced in a study of a mutant IDH1 vaccine in newly diagnosed glioma. Time point meaning: week 35, safety follow-up. What each vaccine dose contained was 300 ug of mutant IDH1 20-mer peptide, accompanied by topical imiquimod. Assay used: immunoSEQ multiplex PCR; TCRdb lists only in-frame clones, some missing. The sample records around 70,000 clones, around 87% being singletons. Antigen specificity for these receptors is unknown. Sequenced here: PBMCs, sampled from a glioma patient whose treatment included an IDH1 peptide vaccine. All receptors derive from a man aged 25-45 years with glioma.

This clone was seen once. J is TRBJ1-4 and V is TRBV28, with TRBD1 as a possible D gene (5 bases). This CDR3 spans 12 amino acids. Germline CDR1 and CDR2: MDHEN and SYDVKM. Trimming cost V 10 bases and J 4 bases, with 10 bases left between them. CDR3 DNA: TGTGCCATCCGGAGGGGTAATGAAAAACTGTTTTTT. Protein sequence: CAIRRGNEKLFF.

The V gene is TRBV10-3, the J gene TRBJ2-2; D is possibly TRBD2 (6 bases). The V and J ends lost 6 bases and 1 base respectively, with 15 bases between them. The CDR3 spans 16 residues. Germline V gene sequence: CDR1 ENHRY, CDR2 SYGVKD. The CDR3 protein is CAIRTSRTKNTGELFF. CDR3 sequence (DNA): TGTGCCATCAGAACATCAAGGACTAAGAACACCGGGGAGCTGTTTTTT.

This clone is a singleton in its sample. V is TRBV19 and J is TRBJ2-7; no definite D call. V gave up 1 base and J gave up 6 bases, with 7 bases separating them. In germline, CDR1 is LNHDA, CDR2 SQIVND (reference sequence). The CDR3 contains 12 residues. The CDR3 is CASSIGGSEQYF. The DNA of the CDR3 is TGTGCCAGTAGTATAGGGGGTTCCGAGCAGTACTTC.

The chain couples TRBV18 to TRBJ2-3, with D possibly being TRBD1 (5 bases). The CDR3 runs to 15 residues. The V end was cut by 3 bases, the J end by 4 bases, with 14 bases between. Germline CDR1 and CDR2: KGHSH and LQKENI. CDR3 sequence reads: CASSPGRAGSDTQYF. The DNA for the CDR3 is TGTGCCAGCTCACCTGGCAGGGCTGGGTCAGATACGCAGTATTTT. Variable domain in full (rest from reference TRBV18 and TRBJ2-3): NAGVMQNPRHLVRRRGQEARLRCSPMKGHSHVYWYRQLPEEGLKFMVYLQKENIIDESGMPKERFSAEFPKEGPSILRIQQVVRGDSAAYFCASSPGRAGSDTQYFGPGTRLTVL.

The rearrangement links TRBV11-2 to TRBJ1-2; 10 positions match TRBD1. This CDR3 has 14 residues. The germline V gene has CDR1 SGHAT and CDR2 FQNNGV. V gave up 5 bases and J gave up 8 bases; unmatched junction bases: 8. The CDR3 DNA reads TGTGCCAGCAGCGTAGGACAGGGGGGGCGAGGCTACACCTTC. Protein product: CASSVGQGGRGYTF.

This clone was seen a single time. CDR3 loop: CASSLDPVVSYNEQFF. The CDR3 DNA reads as TGCGCCAGCAGCTTGGACCCGGTCGTCTCCTACAATGAGCAGTTCTTC. The chain joins TRBV5-1 to TRBJ2-1; no clear D gene. Trimming took off 0 bases at V and 0 bases at J, with 10 bases between the two ends. Germline CDR1 reads SGHRS; CDR2 reads YFSETQ. The CDR3 loop spans 16 amino acids.

The rearrangement links TRBV28 to TRBJ1-5; no reliable D call. There are 14 residues in the CDR3. The V gene lost 3 bases and the J gene lost 4 bases, with 10 bases spanning the gap. In germline, CDR1 is MDHEN, CDR2 SYDVKM. CDR3 nucleotides: TGTGCCAGCAGTTTGTACAGAAAGAATCAGCCCCAGCATTTT. It is translated as CASSLYRKNQPQHF.

This sequence joins TRBV2 and TRBJ2-2; perhaps TRBD1 as D (6 bases). From germline, CDR1 is SNHLY and CDR2 FYNNEI. The CDR3 covers 15 residues. V was shortened by 7 bases and J by 1 base, with 13 bases between the two germline ends. CDR3 DNA sequence: TGTGCCAGCATTGGTACAGGGAAGAACACCGGGGAGCTGTTTTTT. Amino acids: CASIGTGKNTGELFF.

The chain combines TRBV5-6 with TRBJ2-3, with TRBD2 identical over 9 bases. V lost 2 bases to trimming and J lost 1 base; unmatched junction nucleotides: 2. Germline V gene data show CDR1 as SGHDT and CDR2 as YYEEEE. There are 15 residues in the CDR3. The CDR3, as DNA: TGTGCCAGCAGCTTTATAGCGGGGGGCACAGATACGCAGTATTTT. Protein: CASSFIAGGTDTQYF.

The rearrangement joins TRBV7-3 to TRBJ2-7; TRBD1 aligns across 8 bases. Trimming took 5 bases from V and 3 from J; bases not matched to a gene: 9. Germline CDR1 and CDR2: SGHTA and FQGTGA. The CDR3 extends over 15 amino acids. The CDR3 here is CASSVGQGEGYEQYF. In DNA form, the CDR3 reads TGTGCCAGCAGCGTTGGACAGGGCGAGGGCTACGAGCAGTACTTC.

The chain employs TRBV27 and TRBJ1-2; 8 nucleotides line up with TRBD1. The CDR3 is 14 amino acids. The J segment lost 7 bases and the V segment lost 6 bases, leaving 10 bases of the junction unmatched. CDR1 is MNHEY, CDR2 SMNVEV, per germline (reference sequence). In DNA form, the CDR3 reads TGTGCCAGCAGCGCGGACAGGGAGATTGGTGGCTACACCTTC. Its translation is CASSADREIGGYTF.

The chain employs TRBV6-1 and TRBJ1-2, with D perhaps matching TRBD1 (5 bases). The CDR3 totals 12 residues. CDR1 MNHNS and CDR2 SASEGT come from the germline V gene. Trimming pared 7 bases from V and 8 bases from J, leaving 14 bases between. CDR3 nucleotide sequence: TGTGCCAGCAAACAGGAGGCGGGCGGCTACACCTTC. Its protein is CASKQEAGGYTF.

CDR3 residues: CASERLGGDEQFF. The CDR3 nucleotides are TGTGCCTCGGAGCGGCTGGGGGGCGATGAGCAGTTCTTC. J is TRBJ2-1 and V is TRBV30, with D possibly being TRBD1 or TRBD2 (6 bases each). The CDR3 loop spans 13 amino acids. CDR1 is GTSNPN and CDR2 is SVGIG in the germline V gene (reference sequence). V lost 7 bases and J lost 8, with 18 bases in between.

J is TRBJ2-7 and V is TRBV30, with 11 bases matching TRBD1. The CDR3 is 17 amino acids. The germline V gene encodes CDR1 GTSNPN and CDR2 SVGIG (reference sequence). J gave up 1 base and V 3 bases, and 11 bases lay outside the gene matches. CDR3 protein: CAWRPKPGTGGSYEQYF. CDR3 sequence (DNA): TGTGCCTGGAGGCCCAAACCCGGGACAGGGGGTTCCTACGAGCAGTACTTC.

The chain has TRBV30 and TRBJ1-2; 7 positions match TRBD1. Trimming at V came to 3 bases and at J to 8 bases, leaving 15 bases not matched to a gene. CDR1 is GTSNPN and CDR2 is SVGIG in the germline V gene (reference sequence). The CDR3 is made up of 15 amino acids. The CDR3 is CAWRGDSSYYPGYTF. The CDR3 DNA sequence: TGTGCCTGGAGGGGGGACAGCTCATACTATCCGGGCTACACCTTC.

The chain combines TRBV7-9 with TRBJ2-7, with D possibly TRBD2 on 6 matching bases. Germline values: CDR1 SEHNR, CDR2 FQNEAQ (reference sequence). The length of the CDR3 is 14 residues. V was clipped by 1 base and J by 4 bases, with 11 bases between them. CDR3 coding DNA: TGTGCCAGCAGCTTAGAGCGGGTGGGGTACGAGCAGTACTTC. Translation gives CASSLERVGYEQYF.

J is TRBJ2-5 and V is TRBV27; possibly TRBD2 for D (6 bases). Germline loops: CDR1 MNHEY, CDR2 SMNVEV (reference sequence). This CDR3 contains 14 residues. The V and J ends lost 6 bases and 8 bases respectively, with 19 bases between them. CDR3 sequence (DNA): TGTGCCAGCAGCGGAGCAGGAGGGGTGTCTACCCAGTACTTC. Amino acids: CASSGAGGVSTQYF.

The chain employs TRBV28 and TRBJ1-6; possibly TRBD1 for D (5 bases). V dropped 3 bases and J dropped 4 bases, with 7 bases sitting between them. The V gene's germline CDR1 is MDHEN and CDR2 SYDVKM. This CDR3 spans 14 amino acids. Written as DNA, the CDR3 is TGTGCCAGCAGTTTCCGACAGTATAATTCACCCCTCCACTTT. Protein sequence: CASSFRQYNSPLHF.

This sequence joins TRBV28 and TRBJ1-1; D gene ambiguous. CDR1 MDHEN and CDR2 SYDVKM come from the germline V gene. V shed 4 bases and J shed 5 bases, with 8 bases lying between them. This CDR3 region has 12 residues. The CDR3 nucleotides are TGTGCCAGCAGTTATCCCTCGACTGAAGCTTTCTTT. Its translation: CASSYPSTEAFF.

The count of this clone is one. The J gene is TRBJ2-6, the V gene TRBV5-1, with 8 positions matching TRBD1. The V segment lost 3 bases and the J segment 0 bases; nucleotides outside the gene matches: 5. The CDR3 is made up of 17 amino acids. The V gene's germline CDR1 is SGHRS and CDR2 YFSETQ. This CDR3 reads CASSWGDRYSGANVLTF. In nucleotides, the CDR3 is TGCGCCAGCAGCTGGGGGGACAGGTACTCTGGGGCCAACGTCCTGACTTTC. Complete variable domain (other parts from reference TRBV5-1 and TRBJ2-6): KAGVTQTPRYLIKTRGQQVTLSCSPISGHRSVSWYQQTPGQGLQFLFEYFSETQRNKGNFPGRFSGRQFSNSRSEMNVSTLELGDSALYLCASSWGDRYSGANVLTFGAGSRLTVL.

The rearrangement joins TRBV6-5 to TRBJ1-2; D is unclear. The germline gives CDR1 MNHEY, CDR2 SVGAGI. Trimming took 2 bases from V and 2 from J, leaving 6 bases between them. There are 13 residues in the CDR3. The CDR3, as DNA: TGTGCCAGCAGTTACGGGAGAAACTATGGCTACACCTTC. As protein: CASSYGRNYGYTF.

V is TRBV2 and J is TRBJ2-7; tentative D call: TRBD1 (5 bases). Germline V gives CDR1 SNHLY, CDR2 FYNNEI. V lost 4 bases, J lost 6 bases, and 16 bases lay in between. The CDR3 spans 14 residues. The CDR3 DNA is TGTGCCAGCAGTGTATCGCAGGGTACGACCGAGCAGTACTTC. Its protein product is CASSVSQGTTEQYF. Looking up the rest from reference TRBV2 and TRBJ2-7 gives the full variable domain: EPEVTQTPSHQVTQMGQEVILRCVPISNHLYFYWYRQILGQKVEFLVSFYNNEISEKSEIFDDQFSVERPDGSNFTLKIRSTKLEDSAMYFCASSVSQGTTEQYFGPGTRLTVT.

This chain links TRBV10-3 with TRBJ2-3; D possibly corresponds to TRBD2 (6 bases). The V gene's germline CDR1 is ENHRY and CDR2 SYGVKD. The CDR3 consists of 19 residues. Trimming took off 0 bases at V and 3 bases at J, with 22 bases between the two ends. As DNA, the CDR3 is TGTGCCATCAGTGAGTCGTTGTACTTTTTCGTCGGGGGAACAGATACGCAGTATTTT. Encoded protein: CAISESLYFFVGGTDTQYF.

The chain joins TRBV4-1 to TRBJ2-3; TRBD2 aligns across 15 bases. The CDR3 consists of 16 residues. Germline V gives CDR1 MGHRA, CDR2 YSYEKL. The junction had 2 bases not matched to a gene; V was cut back by 4 bases and J by 3 bases. In nucleotides, the CDR3 is TGCGCCAGCAGCCTCGGGACTAGCGGGGGGACAGATACGCAGTATTTT. Its translation is CASSLGTSGGTDTQYF.

The genes are TRBV11-2 and TRBJ2-7; D is unclear. The CDR3 runs 12 residues. Germline V gene sequence: CDR1 SGHAT, CDR2 FQNNGV. With 1 base removed from V and 6 bases from J, the gap between germline ends came to 7 bases. The CDR3 protein is CASSLAAGEQYF. CDR3 bases: TGTGCCAGCAGCTTAGCGGCCGGCGAGCAGTACTTC.

The J gene is TRBJ2-5, the V gene TRBV28; D unresolved. Germline V gene sequence: CDR1 MDHEN, CDR2 SYDVKM. V lost 3 bases, J lost 1 base, and 9 bases lay in between. The CDR3 is 14 residues long. The CDR3 nucleotides read TGTGCCAGCAGTTTGCAGGCGTTCCAAGAGACCCAGTACTTC. It specifies CASSLQAFQETQYF.